This TCR beta chain came from a study of cytomegalovirus exposure and HLA in healthy donors. Turning to the study itself: The 95 to 150 validation repertoires and the approximately 690 first-cohort repertoires shared a platform, a later analysis reported.

Generated by immunoSEQ multiplex PCR, the TCRdb table keeps only in-frame clones and is missing some. Seen here are approximately 200,000 clones, approximately 90% observed once, and the top ten hold 0.8% to 1.2%. Study-wide points: High specificity and sensitivity for cytomegalovirus status were reported for the classifier. Rarity marked most TCR sequences, yet some public TCRs occurred in many donors. Three CMV-associated chains were confirmed in vitro to be specific for CMV antigens.

About this clone itself: Its target is unknown.

V gave up 3 bases and J gave up 6 bases; unmatched junction bases: 4. The germline V gene has CDR1 SGHRS and CDR2 YFSETQ. The CDR3 is made up of 13 amino acids. The chain is built from TRBV5-1 and TRBJ1-1; TRBD1 matches at 8 bases. The receptor was isolated from a woman aged 18-29 years in good health and CMV-seronegative. Sample: PBMCs. This CDR3 is CASSYDRGPEAFF. CDR3 DNA sequence: TGCGCCAGCAGCTACGACAGGGGCCCTGAAGCTTTCTTT.